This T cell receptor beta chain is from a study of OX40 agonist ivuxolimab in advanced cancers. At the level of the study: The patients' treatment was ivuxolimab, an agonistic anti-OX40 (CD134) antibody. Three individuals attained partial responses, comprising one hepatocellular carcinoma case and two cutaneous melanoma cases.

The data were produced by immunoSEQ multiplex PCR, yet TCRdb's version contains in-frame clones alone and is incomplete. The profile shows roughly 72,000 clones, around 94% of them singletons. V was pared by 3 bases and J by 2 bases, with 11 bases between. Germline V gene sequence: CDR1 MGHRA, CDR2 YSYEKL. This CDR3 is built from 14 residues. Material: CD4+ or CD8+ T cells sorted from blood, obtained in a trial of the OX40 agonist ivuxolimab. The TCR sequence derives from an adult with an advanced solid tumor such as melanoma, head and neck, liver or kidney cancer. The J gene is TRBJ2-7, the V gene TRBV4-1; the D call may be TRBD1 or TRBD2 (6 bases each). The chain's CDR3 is CASSHVGGAYEQYF. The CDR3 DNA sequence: TGCGCCAGCAGCCACGTCGGGGGCGCCTACGAGCAGTACTTC.